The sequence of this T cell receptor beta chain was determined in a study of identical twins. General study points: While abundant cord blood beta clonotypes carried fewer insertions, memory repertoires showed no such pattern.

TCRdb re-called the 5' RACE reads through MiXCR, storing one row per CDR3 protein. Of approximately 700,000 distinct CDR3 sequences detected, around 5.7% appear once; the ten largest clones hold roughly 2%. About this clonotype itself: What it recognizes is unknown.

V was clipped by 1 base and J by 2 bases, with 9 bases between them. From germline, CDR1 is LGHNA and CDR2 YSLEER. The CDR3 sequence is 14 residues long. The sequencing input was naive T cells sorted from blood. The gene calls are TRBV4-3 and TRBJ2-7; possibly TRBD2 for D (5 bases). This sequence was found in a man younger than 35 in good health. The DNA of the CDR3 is TGCGCCAGCAGCCAAGGCCGGGGTGCCTACGAGCAGTACTTC. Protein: CASSQGRGAYEQYF.